This record concerns one T cell receptor (beta chain) sequence. This study enrolled people aged 18 to 89 from about two dozen US geographic areas. Assignment of participants to cohorts was predicated upon participant-reported clinical history. The source of the sample is a study of blood T cell repertoires in COVID-19. Sequencing used immunoSEQ multiplex PCR; TCRdb keeps in-frame clones, though not all of them. The sample carries about 180,000 clones, about 88% recorded once. The CDR3 loop spans 15 amino acids. In germline, CDR1 is SGDLS, CDR2 YYNGEE. V shed 2 bases and J 8 bases; nucleotides not matched to a gene: 9.

The sequence derives from a human donor with acute COVID-19. The donor label of this sample is uncertain. V usage is TRBV9 and J usage is TRBJ1-2, with 10 positions matching TRBD1. The source material was PBMCs or T cells enriched from blood (not recorded which). CDR3: CASSVTGQGTGGYTF. The CDR3 nucleotides are TGTGCCAGCAGCGTCACGGGACAGGGGACGGGCGGCTACACCTTC. Drawing the rest from reference TRBV9 and TRBJ1-2, the complete variable domain is DSGVTQTPKHLITATGQRVTLRCSPRSGDLSVYWYQQSLDQGLQFLIQYYNGEERAKGNILERFSAQQFPDLHSELNLSSLELGDSALYFCASSVTGQGTGGYTFGSGTRLTVV.